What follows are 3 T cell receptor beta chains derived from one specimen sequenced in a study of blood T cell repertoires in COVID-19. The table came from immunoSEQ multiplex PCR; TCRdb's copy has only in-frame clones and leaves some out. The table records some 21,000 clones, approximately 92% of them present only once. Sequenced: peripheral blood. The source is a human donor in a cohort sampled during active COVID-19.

The CDR3 region is CASSLGPGNTEAFF. The CDR3 DNA sequence: TGTGCCAGCAGCTTAGGTCCGGGGAACACTGAAGCTTTCTTT. This chain uses TRBV7-9 with TRBJ1-1; D is ambiguous. CDR1 and CDR2 (germline): SEHNR, FQNEAQ (reference sequence). V lost 1 base and J 1 base, leaving 7 bases between the germline ends. This CDR3 has 14 residues.

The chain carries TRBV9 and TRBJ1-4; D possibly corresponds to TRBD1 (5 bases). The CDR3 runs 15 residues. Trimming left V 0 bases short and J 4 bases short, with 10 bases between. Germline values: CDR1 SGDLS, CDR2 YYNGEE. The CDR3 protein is CASSVERGVNEKLFF. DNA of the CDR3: TGTGCCAGCAGCGTAGAGCGGGGGGTTAATGAAAAACTGTTTTTT.

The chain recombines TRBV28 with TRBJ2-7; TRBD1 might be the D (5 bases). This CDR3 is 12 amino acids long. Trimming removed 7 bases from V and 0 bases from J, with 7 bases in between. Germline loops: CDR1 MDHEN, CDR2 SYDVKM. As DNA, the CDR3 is TGTGCCAGCACTGACAGCTCCTACGAGCAGTACTTC. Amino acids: CASTDSSYEQYF.